This section outlines one T cell receptor beta chain sequence together with its context. The data were produced by immunoSEQ multiplex PCR, yet TCRdb's version contains in-frame clones alone and is incomplete. Among about 84,000 clones listed, 75% to 90% were seen once. Per germline, CDR1 SEHNR and CDR2 FQNEAQ (reference sequence). Trimming took 5 bases from V and 1 from J, leaving 18 bases between them. CDR3 length: 17 residues. This sample is part of a study of identifying expanded T cells in peripheral blood. The sample comprised blood. J is TRBJ2-1 and V is TRBV7-9; D is tentatively TRBD1 or TRBD2 (7 bases each). The TCR was taken from a person aged 18 to 70 in good health. The DNA for the CDR3 is TGTGCCAGCAGCCAGAACACAGGGGAGGGATCCTACAATGAGCAGTTCTTC. The encoded protein is CASSQNTGEGSYNEQFF. Full variable domain (missing parts from reference TRBV7-9 and TRBJ2-1): DTGVSQNPRHKITKRGQNVTFRCDPISEHNRLYWYRQTLGQGPEFLTYFQNEAQLEKSRLLSDRFSAERPKGSFSTLEIQRTEQGDSAMYLCASSQNTGEGSYNEQFFGPGTRLTVL.